This T cell receptor beta chain was retrieved from a study of Ad26.COV2.S vaccination and SARS-CoV-2 variants. Study-level information: Into the muscle, Ad26.COV2.S was dosed once or twice, 56 days apart.

Assay: immunoSEQ multiplex PCR; the TCRdb copy retains only in-frame clones and omits some. The sample has a few hundred thousand clones; around 90% are singletons. Trimming left V 2 bases short and J 0 bases short, with 11 bases between. Germline V gene data show CDR1 as LGHDT and CDR2 as YNNKEL (reference sequence). The CDR3 is 16 residues long. A remark on this clone: The antigen remains undetermined.

Study conclusions and caveats: Vaccine recipients had higher spike-specific TCR breadth than placebo recipients.

Treatment meaning: 19 received Ad26.COV2.S at low or high dose, single or two shots; five or six received placebo; per-sample allocation not given. Sampling occurred on day 63 after the first vaccine or placebo injection. The study used a vaccine consisting of an Ad26 vector that expressed Wuhan-strain SARS-CoV-2 spike. V and J are TRBV3-1 (or the pseudogene TRBV3-2) and TRBJ2-1; tentatively, D is TRBD2 (5 bases). The specimen comprised peripheral blood, sampled in a trial of Ad26.COV2.S vaccine versus placebo. The sequence came from a person between 18 and 60 years old who received the Ad26.COV2.S COVID-19 vaccine or a placebo. In nucleotides, the CDR3 is TGTGCCAGCAGCCAATGGTTAGCGAGCTCCTACAATGAGCAGTTCTTC. This translates into CASSQWLASSYNEQFF.